Shown below are 24 T cell receptor beta chains from a single sample sequenced in a study of T cell clonality in common variable immunodeficiency. The study, taken as a whole, reports: Fewer deletions and N-nucleotide insertions were reportedly seen in common variable immunodeficiency TCR beta sequences.

Their target antigens are unknown. Profiling relied on immunoSEQ multiplex PCR, and the TCRdb table lists in-frame clones only, not all of them. This sample has around 14,000 clones and no singletons, with around 8.1% in the ten largest. Source material: peripheral blood mononuclear cells. These receptors originate from a human donor with common variable immunodeficiency.

This clone was recorded many times. Partial CDR3 DNA: TGCAGCGCTGAGGGACTCCAGGAGACTGAA. Its protein is CSAEGLQETE. The entire CDR3 protein reads CSAEGLQETEAFF. The chain carries TRBV29-1 and TRBJ1-1; D might be TRBD1 (5 bases). Sequencing ends 3 residues short of the CDR3 end; the germline J gene provides the rest. This CDR3 spans 13 amino acids. V was shortened by 7 bases and J by 5 bases, with 17 bases between the two germline ends. CDR1 and CDR2 (germline): SQVTM, ANQGSEA.

In this sample, this clone turned up a few times. The DNA ends 3 residues before the CDR3 does, and the rest of the CDR3 is filled in from the germline J gene. This chain uses TRBV7-9 with TRBJ2-2; D tentatively fits TRBD1 or TRBD2 (5 bases each). Germline V gene data show CDR1 as SEHNR and CDR2 as FQNEAQ (reference sequence). Trimming left V 2 bases short and J 4 bases short, with 11 bases between. This CDR3 comprises 15 residues. The DNA read from the CDR3 is TGTGCCAGCAGCTTACAGGGAGTTGGCACCGGGGAG. Amino acids: CASSLQGVGTGE. The whole CDR3 region reads CASSLQGVGTGELFF.

This clone came up a few times. With the read ending 3 residues before the CDR3 end, the germline J gene is used to fill in that end. V is TRBV7-6 and J is TRBJ2-3, with TRBD2 matching 7 bases. Germline loops: CDR1 SGHVS, CDR2 FNYEAQ. CDR3 size: 16 residues. V shed 6 bases and J 2 bases; nucleotides not matched to a gene: 11. The CDR3 sequence: CASRKEPGLTTDTQYF. The sequenced part of the CDR3 DNA is TGTGCCAGCAGGAAAGAACCGGGACTAACCACAGATACG.

As for this clone: At one of its ends the junction is not consistent with the germline gene, which may arise from a read error. The read terminates 3 residues ahead of where the CDR3 ends, so the germline J gene completes it. This chain joins TRBV7-7 and TRBJ2-5, with 11 bases aligning to TRBD2. The CDR3 contains 16 residues. CDR1 and CDR2 (germline): SSHAT, FNYEAQ (reference sequence). CDR3 DNA (partial): TGTGCTAGCAGCTTAGGGCTAGCGGGGGGAATGGATACC. It codes for CASSLGLAGGMDT. The complete CDR3 reads CASSLGLAGGMDTQYF.

This clone was observed a few times. The CDR3 end is not reached by the read, which stops 3 residues before it; the germline J gene fills it in. The J gene is TRBJ2-3, the V gene TRBV19, with 12 bases aligning to TRBD2. With 4 bases clipped from V and 3 bases from J, the junction kept 8 bases outside the gene matches. Germline V gene lookup returns CDR1 LNHDA and CDR2 SQIVND (reference sequence). There are 17 residues in the CDR3. This CDR3 reads CASSRRRTSGETDTQYF. Incomplete CDR3 DNA: TGTGCCAGTAGTAGGAGAAGGACTAGCGGGGAAACAGATACG.

This clone was detected only a few times. The read terminates 3 residues ahead of where the CDR3 ends, so the germline J gene completes it. The rearrangement uses TRBV6-2 or TRBV6-3 and TRBJ2-3, with D tentatively TRBD2 (6 bases). This CDR3 region has 13 residues. The V and J ends lost 6 bases and 2 bases respectively, with 9 bases between them. Germline values: CDR1 MNHEY, CDR2 SVGEGT. The CDR3: CASRLAVTDTQYF. The covered CDR3 bases are TGTGCCAGCAGGTTAGCGGTCACAGATACG.

This clone was recorded a few times. The read falls 3 residues short of the CDR3 end, and the missing part is taken from the germline J gene. The gene calls are TRBV7-9 and TRBJ1-4, with TRBD1 matching over 9 bases. V lost 0 bases to trimming and J lost 8 bases; unmatched junction nucleotides: 1. This CDR3 is 14 amino acids long. Germline V gene lookup returns CDR1 SEHNR and CDR2 FQNEAQ (reference sequence). CDR3 sequence: CASSLATGGEKLFF. The covered CDR3 bases are TGTGCCAGCAGCTTAGCGACAGGGGGGGAAAAA. Based on the CDR3 plus reference TRBV7-9 and TRBJ1-4, the full variable domain is DTGVSQNPRHKITKRGQNVTFRCDPISEHNRLYWYRQTLGQGPEFLTYFQNEAQLEKSRLLSDRFSAERPKGSFSTLEIQRTEQGDSAMYLCASSLATGGEKLFFGSGTQLSVL.

A few counts support this clone. The CDR3 is cut off 3 residues early in the read; its end comes from the germline J gene. J is TRBJ1-6 and V is TRBV2; D perhaps matches TRBD1 (5 bases). This CDR3 comprises 13 residues. The ends were cut back, 4 bases at V and 6 bases at J, with 7 bases in the middle. Germline V gene data show CDR1 as SNHLY and CDR2 as FYNNEI. The sequenced part of the CDR3 DNA is TGTGCCAGCAGTGGACAGACTAATTCACCC. As protein: CASSGQTNSP. The whole CDR3 sequence is CASSGQTNSPLHF.

This clone was seen only a few times. The read gets to within 3 residues of the CDR3 end, and the germline J gene fills in the rest. The chain recombines TRBV6-1 with TRBJ1-3; maybe TRBD1 (6 bases). This CDR3 contains 15 residues. Trimming left V 2 bases short and J 2 bases short, with 10 bases between. CDR1 and CDR2 (germline): MNHNS, SASEGT. The sequenced part of the CDR3 DNA is TGTGCCAGCAGTGAACTGAGGGGGACTGGAAACACC. Its translation is CASSELRGTGNT. The whole CDR3 protein is CASSELRGTGNTIYF.

The CDR3: CASSLSGPANEQFF. CDR3 DNA (partial): TGTGCCAGCAGCTTATCAGGGCCGGCAAATGAG. The chain couples TRBV7-9 to TRBJ2-1; TRBD1 is a possible D gene (5 bases). The CDR3 end falls 3 residues outside the read, so it is completed with the germline J gene. The CDR3 runs 14 residues. The V gene lost 2 bases and the J gene lost 7 bases, with 12 bases spanning the gap. Looked up from germline, CDR1 is SEHNR and CDR2 is FQNEAQ (reference sequence).

This clone showed up just a few times. The read ends 3 residues before the CDR3 terminus; that terminus is restored from the germline J gene. The gene calls are TRBV30 and TRBJ2-1; D is possibly TRBD2 (5 bases). Germline assignment: CDR1 GTSNPN and CDR2 SVGIG (reference sequence). Trimming removed 4 bases from V and 2 bases from J, with 15 bases in between. This CDR3 has 15 residues. CDR3: CAWTRTAGAYNEQFF. CDR3 DNA, as far as it was read: TGTGCCTGGACTCGGACTGCCGGGGCCTACAATGAG.

This clone was picked up many times. The observed sequence ends 3 residues before the CDR3 terminus, with the missing tail filled in from the germline J gene. This chain links TRBV18 with TRBJ2-3, with 8 bases that match TRBD1. The V segment lost 4 bases and the J segment 4 bases; nucleotides outside the gene matches: 1. Germline V gene data show CDR1 as KGHSH and CDR2 as LQKENI. CDR3 size: 13 residues. CDR3 in amino acids: CASSLTGADTQYF. Incomplete CDR3 DNA: TGTGCCAGCTCACTGACAGGGGCAGATACG. Complete variable domain (other parts from reference TRBV18 and TRBJ2-3): NAGVMQNPRHLVRRRGQEARLRCSPMKGHSHVYWYRQLPEEGLKFMVYLQKENIIDESGMPKERFSAEFPKEGPSILRIQQVVRGDSAAYFCASSLTGADTQYFGPGTRLTVL.

This clone was detected only a few times. Incomplete CDR3 DNA: TGTGCCAGCTCACCAATGGGACAGGGAAGAGAGACC. This translates into CASSPMGQGRET. The entire CDR3 reads CASSPMGQGRETQYF. The chain has TRBV18 and TRBJ2-5, with 9 bases identical to TRBD1. The CDR3 is cut off 3 residues early in the read; its end comes from the germline J gene. Germline values: CDR1 KGHSH, CDR2 LQKENI. There are 15 residues in the CDR3. Germline trimming cut 2 bases from V and 4 bases from J; bases unmatched to any gene: 5.

Concerning this clone: The CDR3 end falls 3 residues outside the read, so it is completed with the germline J gene. The J gene is TRBJ2-1, the V gene TRBV7-2; D unclear. This CDR3 spans 12 amino acids. Trimming took 2 bases from V and 7 from J, leaving 6 bases between them. The germline gives CDR1 SGHTA, CDR2 FQGNSA. Here the CDR3 reads CASSLRLNEQFF. Incomplete CDR3 DNA: TGTGCCAGCAGCTTAAGGCTTAATGAG.

This clone rates as medium-sized. With the read ending 3 residues before the CDR3 end, the germline J gene is used to fill in that end. This chain uses TRBV19 with TRBJ1-1, with D perhaps matching TRBD1 (5 bases). The ends were cut back, 7 bases at V and 6 bases at J, with 18 bases in the middle. Per germline, CDR1 LNHDA and CDR2 SQIVND (reference sequence). This CDR3 has 14 residues. The CDR3 DNA, read in part, is TGTGCCAGTAATGCAAACCAGGGAATCGCTGAA. This codes for CASNANQGIAE. In full, the CDR3 is CASNANQGIAEAFF.

This clone was detected a few times. The read ends 3 residues before the CDR3 terminus; that terminus is restored from the germline J gene. The chain uses TRBV7-9 and TRBJ2-7; TRBD2 aligns across 11 bases. CDR3 length equals 14 residues. Germline V gene lookup returns CDR1 SEHNR and CDR2 FQNEAQ (reference sequence). Trimming cost V 4 bases and J 2 bases; bases outside gene matches: 1. The CDR3 is CASSSGLAAYEQYF. The sequenced part of the CDR3 DNA is TGTGCCAGCAGCTCGGGACTAGCGGCCTACGAG.

Regarding this clone: Read data end 3 residues before the CDR3 end; the end is taken from the germline J gene. The chain carries TRBV18 and TRBJ1-2; D perhaps matches TRBD1 (6 bases). CDR1 and CDR2 from the germline V gene are KGHSH and LQKENI. This CDR3 is built from 17 residues. The germline V and J ends were trimmed by 1 base and 5 bases, with 20 bases remaining between them. CDR3 protein: CASSPQTQGTNGYGYTF. Partial CDR3 DNA: TGTGCCAGCTCACCACAAACACAGGGAACGAATGGGTATGGC.

This clone was found a few times. The read stops 3 residues short of the end of the CDR3; the missing end is completed from the germline J gene. The chain carries TRBV6-1 and TRBJ2-5; tentatively, D is TRBD1 (6 bases). Looked up from germline, CDR1 is MNHNS and CDR2 is SASEGT. The CDR3 runs 14 residues. V lost 3 bases to trimming and J lost 2 bases, with 10 bases between them. The CDR3 DNA, read in part, is TGTGCCAGCAGTGACAGGGGCGGGCAAGAGACC. This sequence encodes CASSDRGGQET. The full CDR3 is CASSDRGGQETQYF.

With respect to this clone: The read is 3 residues too short to cover the CDR3 end, so that end is filled in from the germline J gene. J is TRBJ2-2 and V is TRBV7-6, with a tentative D call TRBD2 (6 bases). V was cut by 5 bases and J by 3 bases, with 16 bases left in between. Germline lookup yields CDR1 SGHVS and CDR2 FNYEAQ. The CDR3 covers 16 residues. CDR3 DNA (partial): TGTGCCAGCAGCCCACGGCGGGATACTTACACCGGGGAG. Encoded protein: CASSPRRDTYTGE. The complete CDR3 reads CASSPRRDTYTGELFF.

In its sample, this clone was seen a few times. The read gets to within 3 residues of the CDR3 end, and the germline J gene fills in the rest. The chain uses TRBV18 and TRBJ1-4; D is unresolved. CDR1 KGHSH and CDR2 LQKENI come from the germline V gene. This CDR3 region has 15 residues. V dropped 0 bases and J dropped 8 bases, with 13 bases sitting between them. This CDR3 reads CASSPPRQDGEKLFF. The CDR3 DNA, read in part, is TGTGCCAGCTCACCACCCAGGCAGGATGGCGAAAAA. The complete variable domain, with remaining parts taken from reference TRBV18 and TRBJ1-4, reads NAGVMQNPRHLVRRRGQEARLRCSPMKGHSHVYWYRQLPEEGLKFMVYLQKENIIDESGMPKERFSAEFPKEGPSILRIQQVVRGDSAAYFCASSPPRQDGEKLFFGSGTQLSVL.

In its sample, this clone was seen a few times. CDR3 bases read: TGTGCCAGCAGTTCCGAAGCTAGCGGGTACAATGAG. As protein: CASSSEASGYNE. The CDR3 as a whole reads CASSSEASGYNEQFF. V usage is TRBV6-2 or TRBV6-3 and J usage is TRBJ2-1; 8 bases line up with TRBD2. Coverage ceases 3 residues before the CDR3 finishes, and the germline J gene fills in the end. The trim removed 4 bases at V and 4 bases at J, leaving 6 bases unmatched. The CDR3 is 15 residues long. Germline V CDR1 and CDR2: MNHEY, SVGEGT.

This clone was counted many times. Coverage ceases 3 residues before the CDR3 finishes, and the germline J gene fills in the end. The V and J genes are TRBV28 and TRBJ2-7; tentatively, D is TRBD2 (6 bases). The germline V gene encodes CDR1 MDHEN and CDR2 SYDVKM. V gave up 5 bases and J gave up 0 bases, with 11 bases separating them. The CDR3 has 14 amino acids. The CDR3 protein is CASSGWTTSYEQYF. The CDR3 bases that were read are TGTGCCAGCAGTGGGTGGACTACCTCCTACGAG. The complete variable domain, with remaining parts taken from reference TRBV28 and TRBJ2-7, reads DVKVTQSSRYLVKRTGEKVFLECVQDMDHENMFWYRQDPGLGLRLIYFSYDVKMKEKGDIPEGYSVSREKKERFSLILESASTNQTSMYLCASSGWTTSYEQYFGPGTRLTVT.

With regard to this clone: The read is 3 residues too short to cover the CDR3 end, so that end is filled in from the germline J gene. The rearrangement uses TRBV7-9 and TRBJ2-1, with 10 bases aligning to TRBD2. The V gene end was trimmed by 6 bases and the J gene end by 2 bases; junction bases not matched to a gene: 4. The germline CDR1 and CDR2 sequences are SEHNR and FQNEAQ (reference sequence). CDR3 length: 15 residues. Incomplete CDR3 DNA: TGTGCCAGCAGGGATAGCGGGGGGCCCTACAATGAG. Its protein product is CASRDSGGPYNE. The whole CDR3 protein reads CASRDSGGPYNEQFF.

A few counts support this clone. Read sequence stops 3 residues before the CDR3 end, and the germline J gene provides the missing end. The chain uses TRBV6-2 or TRBV6-3 and TRBJ2-7, with 8 bases lining up with TRBD1. After removal of 8 bases from V and 5 bases from J, the junction contained 8 bases not matched to a gene. The germline V gene has CDR1 MNHEY and CDR2 SVGEGT. CDR3 length equals 13 residues. The CDR3 loop reads CASQDNRGDEQYF. CDR3 bases read: TGTGCCAGCCAAGATAACAGGGGGGACGAG.